This T cell receptor beta chain stems from a study of T cells in Graves' hyperthyroidism and ophthalmopathy. The study, taken as a whole, reports: For ophthalmopathy, model prediction preceded onset by a median roughly 6.5 months. Within blood appeared most thyroid clonotypes that had expanded above 0.001.

Amplified TCR beta CDR3 regions came from RNA transcripts. During a first-round RT-PCR of the TCR CDR3, the HTBI primer set was used. TCRdb independently ran MiXCR on the multiplex PCR reads; one entry per CDR3 protein. The sample has about 500,000 distinct CDR3 sequences, under 20% seen once; the top ten hold approximately 15%. The germline gives CDR1 DFQATT, CDR2 SNEGSKA (reference sequence). V was pared by 5 bases and J by 2 bases, with 13 bases between. The CDR3 has 14 amino acids. Ophthalmopathy in the patients scored at least 3 on Clinical Activity Score and at least 4 on NOSPECS grade, lasting under 3 months. On this clonotype: Its antigen is as yet unknown.

The sample was blood. The clonotype originates from a young woman with Graves' ophthalmopathy. The rearrangement links TRBV20-1 to TRBJ1-5; D might be TRBD1 (6 bases). CDR3 region: CSALRGLGNQPQHF. DNA of the CDR3: TGCAGTGCTCTTCGGGGGCTGGGCAATCAGCCCCAGCATTTT.